This TCR beta chain comes out of a study of blood T cell repertoires in COVID-19. The overall study: The origin of the acute and convalescent COVID-19 samples was the United States, Italy and Spain. T cells, B-cell-depleted T cells, or PBMCs supplied cDNA or gDNA.

Original processing methods: Amplification with reference gene primers provided the estimates of nucleated cell counts. TCRdb keeps only in-frame clones here, not all; method: immunoSEQ multiplex PCR. That table is the source of V, J and clone size, and D and trimming were worked out from the DNA. The sample contains approximately 350,000 clones, about 89% of which appear only once. V gave up 4 bases and J gave up 12 bases, with 13 bases separating them. The CDR3 length is 11 residues. Germline V CDR1 and CDR2: MNHEY, SMNVEV (reference sequence). The V and J genes are TRBV27 and TRBJ2-7; possible D gene TRBD1, 6 bases. Sequenced input: peripheral blood. This sequence was found in a middle-aged man with acute or convalescent COVID-19. The chain's CDR3 is CASSSLGTTYF. The CDR3 coding sequence is TGTGCCAGCAGTTCCCTCGGGACAACGTACTTC.